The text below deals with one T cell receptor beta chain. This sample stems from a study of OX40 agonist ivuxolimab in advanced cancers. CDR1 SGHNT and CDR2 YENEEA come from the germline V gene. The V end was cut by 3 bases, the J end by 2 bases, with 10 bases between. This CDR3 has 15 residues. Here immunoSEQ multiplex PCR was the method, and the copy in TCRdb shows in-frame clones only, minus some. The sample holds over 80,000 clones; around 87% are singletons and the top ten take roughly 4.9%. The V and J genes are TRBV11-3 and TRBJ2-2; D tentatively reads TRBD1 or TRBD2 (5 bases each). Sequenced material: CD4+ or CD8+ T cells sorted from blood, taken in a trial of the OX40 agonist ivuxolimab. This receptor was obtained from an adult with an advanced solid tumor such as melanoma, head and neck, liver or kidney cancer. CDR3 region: CASSFPGRNTGELFF. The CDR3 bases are TGTGCCAGCAGCTTCCCGGGGCGAAACACCGGGGAGCTGTTTTTT.